The 20 T cell receptor beta chains presented below share a single source sample, sequenced in a study of blood T cell repertoires in COVID-19. The assay was immunoSEQ multiplex PCR, and TCRdb's table has in-frame clones only and misses some. The sample includes nearly 110,000 clones, 84% of them seen just once. Sequenced: peripheral blood. Every receptor here comes from a woman in her sixties with acute or convalescent COVID-19.

The chain links TRBV6-4 to TRBJ1-1; the D gene is possibly TRBD1 (5 bases). CDR3 length equals 13 residues. In germline, CDR1 is MRHNA, CDR2 SNTAGT. Trimming left V 2 bases short and J 1 base short, with 5 bases between. The CDR3 loop is CASSDDRNTEAFF. CDR3 nucleotide sequence: TGTGCCAGCAGTGACGACAGGAACACTGAAGCTTTCTTT.

In its sample, this clone was seen many times. The CDR3 here is CASSRAAGGLNTGELFF. DNA of the CDR3: TGCGCCAGCAGTCGGGCGGCGGGAGGCCTGAACACCGGGGAGCTGTTTTTT. This rearrangement joins TRBV10-2 to TRBJ2-2, with 8 bases identical to TRBD2. This CDR3 is 17 amino acids long. Germline CDR1 and CDR2: WSHSY and SAAADI. The V and J ends lost 5 bases and 1 base, in that order; junction bases with no gene match: 9.

V and J are TRBV6-5 and TRBJ2-1; tentatively, D is TRBD2 (5 bases). CDR3 size: 16 residues. Per the germline V gene, CDR1 is MNHEY and CDR2 is SVGAGI. Trimming pared 2 bases from V and 9 bases from J, leaving 20 bases between. CDR3 sequence reads: CASSYNTPRLAGEQFF. CDR3 DNA sequence: TGTGCCAGCAGTTACAACACTCCCCGGCTGGCGGGTGAGCAGTTCTTC.

V usage is TRBV27 and J usage is TRBJ1-5, with D uncertain. The CDR3 is 12 residues long. Per germline, CDR1 MNHEY and CDR2 SMNVEV (reference sequence). V dropped 7 bases and J dropped 6 bases, with 10 bases sitting between them. The CDR3 loop is CASTDGSQPQHF. The CDR3 DNA reads TGTGCCAGCACCGACGGGAGTCAGCCCCAGCATTTT.

The sample holds one count of this clone. The chain uses TRBV23-1 and TRBJ1-5; TRBD1 matches 9 bases. TRBV23-1 is labeled an ORF, and its function is uncertain. The CDR3 runs 17 residues. This chain's CDR3 is CATRTGATDYSNQPQHF. In nucleotides, the CDR3 is TGCGCTACCAGGACAGGGGCGACTGATTATAGCAATCAGCCCCAGCATTTT.

This clone was observed a few times. The V and J genes are TRBV4-1 and TRBJ1-3; 10 positions match TRBD1. V lost 3 bases and J lost 0; bases outside the gene matches: 8. The germline V gene has CDR1 MGHRA and CDR2 YSYEKL. CDR3 length: 18 amino acids. The CDR3 is CASSQRQGASNSGNTIYF. The CDR3 DNA follows: TGCGCCAGCAGCCAGAGACAGGGGGCCTCAAACTCTGGAAACACCATATATTTT.

Worth noting for this clone: This sample includes further DNA sequences coding for the same CDR3. The chain carries TRBV3-1 (or the pseudogene TRBV3-2) and TRBJ2-3, with 8 nucleotides matching TRBD1. The V segment lost 4 bases and the J segment 2 bases; nucleotides outside the gene matches: 5. The CDR3 runs 15 residues. The germline gives CDR1 LGHDT, CDR2 YNNKEL (reference sequence). In nucleotides, the CDR3 is TGTGCCAGCAGCCCTGGGACAGGATTCACAGATACGCAGTATTTT. It translates to CASSPGTGFTDTQYF.

The genes are TRBV27 and TRBJ2-7; 8 bases are a match to TRBD1. The germline gives CDR1 MNHEY, CDR2 SMNVEV (reference sequence). CDR3 size: 15 residues. Unmatched junction bases numbered 5, after V lost 1 base and J lost 3 bases. The CDR3 region is CASSLWQGANYEQYF. The DNA for the CDR3 is TGTGCCAGCAGTTTATGGCAGGGGGCGAACTACGAGCAGTACTTC.

This clone was observed once. The CDR3 sequence is CASSLGTVYNEQFF. CDR3 coding DNA: TGCGCCAGCAGCCTGGGGACAGTTTACAATGAGCAGTTCTTC. V and J are TRBV5-1 and TRBJ2-1; 7 bases are a match to TRBD1. CDR1 and CDR2 (germline): SGHRS, YFSETQ. The CDR3 sequence is 14 residues long. Trimming cost V 4 bases and J 4 bases; bases outside gene matches: 5.

This rearrangement joins TRBV18 to TRBJ1-5; 7 bases are a match to TRBD1. Trimming cost V 1 base and J 5 bases; bases outside gene matches: 5. This CDR3 region has 15 residues. Per germline, CDR1 KGHSH and CDR2 LQKENI. Here the CDR3 reads CASSPQGARDQPQHF. The CDR3 nucleotides read TGTGCCAGCTCACCACAGGGGGCAAGAGATCAGCCCCAGCATTTT.

The chain is built from TRBV25-1 and TRBJ2-2; 9 bases line up with TRBD1. V dropped 5 bases and J dropped 7; count of bases not matched to a gene: 8. Germline V CDR1 and CDR2: MGHDK, SYGVNS. CDR3 length equals 15 residues. Here the CDR3 DNA reads TGTGCCAGCAGTAAAGACAGGGGGTTCATCGGGGAGCTGTTTTTT. Translation gives CASSKDRGFIGELFF.

The chain combines TRBV19 with TRBJ2-7; TRBD2 is a possible D gene (5 bases). Looked up from germline, CDR1 is LNHDA and CDR2 is SQIVND (reference sequence). The CDR3 is made up of 14 amino acids. Trimming shortened V by 4 bases and J by 2 bases, and 12 bases separated the two germline ends. In DNA, the CDR3 is TGTGCCAGTAGTACCCCTTCGGGGACCTACGAGCAGTACTTC. As protein: CASSTPSGTYEQYF. The full variable domain, in which reference TRBV19 and TRBJ2-7 provide the parts outside the CDR3, is DGGITQSPKYLFRKEGQNVTLSCEQNLNHDAMYWYRQDPGQGLRLIYYSQIVNDFQKGDIAEGYSVSREKKESFPLTVTSAQKNPTAFYLCASSTPSGTYEQYFGPGTRLTVT.

The chain uses TRBV2 and TRBJ1-6; D is possibly TRBD1 (5 bases). V dropped 3 bases and J dropped 7 bases, with 13 bases sitting between them. Germline assignment: CDR1 SNHLY and CDR2 FYNNEI. The CDR3 is 15 amino acids. In nucleotides, the CDR3 is TGTGCCAGCAGTGATTCAGGGTACGTGAATTCACCCCTCCACTTT. Protein product: CASSDSGYVNSPLHF.

V is TRBV11-3 and J is TRBJ2-2; D might be TRBD1 (7 bases). Per germline, CDR1 SGHNT and CDR2 YENEEA. V shed 2 bases and J shed 5 bases, with 12 bases lying between them. The CDR3 loop spans 15 amino acids. DNA of the CDR3: TGTGCCAGCAGCTTAAACAGGGGAGGAACCGGGGAGCTGTTTTTT. This sequence encodes CASSLNRGGTGELFF.

The chain combines TRBV19 with TRBJ1-2; no firm D call. The V gene's germline CDR1 is LNHDA and CDR2 SQIVND (reference sequence). The ends were cut back, 6 bases at V and 7 bases at J, with 15 bases in the middle. The length of the CDR3 is 13 residues. The CDR3 spells CASRRAGESGYTF. The CDR3 region has the DNA TGTGCCAGTAGGCGGGCTGGCGAATCTGGCTACACCTTC.

The chain links TRBV15 to TRBJ2-1; 9 nucleotides agree with TRBD2. V lost 0 bases, J lost 8 bases, and 8 bases stayed unmatched. This CDR3 spans 16 amino acids. Germline V lookup: CDR1 LNHNV, CDR2 YYDKDF (reference sequence). CDR3 bases: TGTGCCACCAGCAGAGATCGGCGGGGGGGCGTCGATGAGCAGTTCTTC. Its protein product is CATSRDRRGGVDEQFF.

This clone was picked up a small number of times. The chain employs TRBV6-5 and TRBJ1-2; 12 positions match TRBD1. V was pared by 4 bases and J by 8 bases, with 11 bases of the junction left unmatched. Germline V gene sequence: CDR1 MNHEY, CDR2 SVGAGI. The length of the CDR3 is 16 residues. CDR3 protein: CASSSYGTGGAGGYTF. The CDR3 nucleotides read TGTGCCAGCAGTTCCTACGGGACAGGGGGCGCCGGAGGCTACACCTTC.

The J gene is TRBJ1-1, the V gene TRBV10-3; TRBD1 agrees at 7 bases. This CDR3 spans 14 amino acids. J was trimmed by 1 base and V by 3 bases; bases with no gene match: 2. CDR1 ENHRY and CDR2 SYGVKD come from the germline V gene. The CDR3: CAISERQGNTEAFF. As DNA, the CDR3 is TGTGCCATCAGTGAAAGACAGGGGAACACTGAAGCTTTCTTT.

The gene calls are TRBV19 and TRBJ1-5; a possible D gene is TRBD1 (6 bases). The CDR3 sequence is 15 residues long. Between the trimmed V and J ends, which lost 4 bases and 2 bases, there was a span of 12 bases. Germline CDR1 and CDR2: LNHDA and SQIVND (reference sequence). CDR3 DNA sequence: TGTGCCAGTAGTACGGGGGGCCCCCGCAATCAGCCCCAGCATTTT. This sequence encodes CASSTGGPRNQPQHF.

This chain connects TRBV12-5 to TRBJ2-6; perhaps TRBD1 as D (6 bases). CDR1 is LGHNT, CDR2 FRNRAP, per germline. CDR3 size: 18 residues. Trimming took 6 bases from V and 0 from J, leaving 18 bases between them. The CDR3 DNA reads as TGTGCTAGTGGGTACATACAGGGCGTGAGCTCTGGGGCCAACGTCCTGACTTTC. Protein sequence: CASGYIQGVSSGANVLTF.